A selection of T cell receptor beta chains follows, all from one sample in a study of human T cells and chemical hapten exposure. One entry per CDR3 protein, called by TCRdb with MiXCR from the RACE reads. The sample yields tens of thousands of distinct CDR3 sequences, 9.6% seen once. The sequenced sample was whole blood, obtained in connection with sensitization to the hapten diphenylcyclopropenone (DPC). Source of these receptors: a woman younger than 45 with alopecia areata. Some clones in this sample may be carry-over from other donors' samples. Each CDR3 is given with its conserved first and last residue. The order of the fields is J gene, D gene, V gene, clone size, CDR3 DNA, CDR3 protein. A D gene is named only where the DNA matches it firmly. Clone size is not always given. Where it is, it says once, few, many or a class for expanded clones.

TRBJ2-2	TRBD2	TRBV6-2/TRBV6-3	NA	TGTGCCAGCAGTTACCATTCCGGGACTAGCGGGGTTGGCACCGGGGAGCTGTTTTTT	CASSYHSGTSGVGTGELFF
TRBJ1-1	NA	TRBV19	many	TGTGCCAGTAGTGGGGGACGGTTAAACACTGAAGCTTTCTTT	CASSGGRLNTEAFF
TRBJ2-1	NA	TRBV14	few	TGTGCCAGCAGTAGGGCCCTCACCATCTCCTACAATGAGCAGTTCTTC	CASSRALTISYNEQFF
TRBJ1-6	NA	TRBV28	many	TGTGCCAGCAGTTCCCGGACGGATTATAATTCACCCCTCCACTTT	CASSSRTDYNSPLHF
TRBJ2-3	NA	TRBV7-2	few	TGTGCCAGCAGCTTAAGCGGTGTCACAGATACGCAGTATTTT	CASSLSGVTDTQYF
TRBJ2-1	NA	TRBV7-6	few	TGTGCCAGCAGCTTAGATGGTGACTTGTACAATGAGCAGTTCTTC	CASSLDGDLYNEQFF
TRBJ2-2	NA	TRBV7-7	NA	TGTGCCAGCAGCTTACTGCGGGGACTGAACACCGGGGAGCTGTTTTTT	CASSLLRGLNTGELFF
TRBJ2-1	NA	TRBV6-5	many	TGTGCCAGCAGTTACGTGCCTGGGGCCAACAATGAGCAGTTCTTC	CASSYVPGANNEQFF
TRBJ1-5	NA	TRBV14	many	TGTGCCAGCAGCCAAGGAGCCCCTCAGCCCCAGCATTTT	CASSQGAPQPQHF
TRBJ2-7	NA	TRBV7-2	few	TGTGCCAGCAGCCACCGGGACACGGCCTACGAGCAGTACTTC	CASSHRDTAYEQYF
TRBJ2-7	NA	TRBV28	few	TGTGCCAGCAGTCGGACTGTTAGCTCCTACGAGCAGTACTTC	CASSRTVSSYEQYF
TRBJ2-7	TRBD2	TRBV27	NA	TGTGCCAGCAGGGGACTGCGGGGGGGCATATACGAGCAGTACTTC	CASRGLRGGIYEQYF
TRBJ1-1	NA	TRBV3-1	few	TGTGCCAGCAGCCCTGGGACAAGGAACACTGAAGCTTTCTTT	CASSPGTRNTEAFF
TRBJ1-2	NA	TRBV12-3/TRBV12-4	few	TGTGCCAGCAGCCACCCCCCCGAAGTCTATGGCTACACCTTC	CASSHPPEVYGYTF